This T cell receptor beta chain is from a study of shared clonotypes between healthy human individuals. Germline CDR1 and CDR2: ENHRY and SYGVKD. There are 13 residues in the CDR3. The V end was cut by 0 bases, the J end by 6 bases, with 9 bases between. The sorted-subset replicate PCRs were given 150 to 250 ng DNA, which is 25,000 to 35,000 T cell genomes. Measured with immunoSEQ multiplex PCR; TCRdb has only the in-frame clones, and not every one. Found here are 650,000 to 800,000 clones, about 91% of them singletons; the top ten hold roughly 22%. Concerning this clone: Its antigen remains unknown.

Overall study findings and caveats: Generation probabilities of non-shared clonotypes were lower (relative to those shared by all four donors). Blood was the only sampled material, and tissue repertoires likely differ. With few donors, the genetic and exposure-history diversity represented was limited.

Naive CD8 cells were CD45RO-negative, positively selected for CCR7, excluding terminally differentiated effector memory CD45RA+ cells. The sequenced sample was naive CD8+ T cells sorted from blood. J is TRBJ2-7 and V is TRBV10-3; tentatively, D is TRBD2 (5 bases). The source of this sequence is a man aged 25-45 years in good health. DNA for the CDR3: TGTGCCATCAGTGAGTCCATAACTAGCGAGCAGTACTTC. It specifies CAISESITSEQYF.